Below, one TCR beta chain is given with its context. Antigen unknown. The CDR3 runs 15 residues. V was clipped by 6 bases and J by 6 bases; unmatched bases: 8. CDR1 is MNHEY, CDR2 SVGEGT, per germline. Total RNA amounting to roughly 480 ng was the source from which TCR beta cDNA was made with a constant-region primer. Three-round nested multiplex PCR performed with slightly modified ARM-PCR produced the TCR beta libraries. In the first two PCR rounds, TRBV1-TRBV30 forward primers were paired with a C-beta reverse primer, and each round lasted approximately 9 cycles. One entry per CDR3 protein, called by TCRdb with MiXCR from the multiplex PCR reads. Found here are 310,000 or so distinct CDR3 sequences, about 50% of them singletons; the top ten hold about a sixth. The data were obtained in a study of tumor-infiltrating lymphocytes in primary liver carcinoma. Overall study: Surgeons treated the primary liver carcinoma of the patients by surgical resection. With diameters of roughly 4 to 10 cm, tumors were stage T1-T3 N0M0. Roughly 3.5 to 8 million productive TCRbeta reads were obtained per sample, with similar numbers across tissue types. Points from the study as a whole: The overlap of tumor-adjacent and tumor-blood pairs was smaller than that of tumor region pairs.

Both blood RNA, taken from unsorted whole blood, and germline DNA were extracted. What was sequenced was peripheral blood. The rearrangement links TRBV6-2 or TRBV6-3 to TRBJ2-2, with 9 bases fitting TRBD2. This TCR was sampled from a woman aged 25 to 39 with primary liver carcinoma and hepatitis B virus infection. The CDR3, as DNA: TGTGCCAGCAGACGACTAGCGGAAGACGCCGGGGAGCTGTTTTTT. It is translated as CASRRLAEDAGELFF.